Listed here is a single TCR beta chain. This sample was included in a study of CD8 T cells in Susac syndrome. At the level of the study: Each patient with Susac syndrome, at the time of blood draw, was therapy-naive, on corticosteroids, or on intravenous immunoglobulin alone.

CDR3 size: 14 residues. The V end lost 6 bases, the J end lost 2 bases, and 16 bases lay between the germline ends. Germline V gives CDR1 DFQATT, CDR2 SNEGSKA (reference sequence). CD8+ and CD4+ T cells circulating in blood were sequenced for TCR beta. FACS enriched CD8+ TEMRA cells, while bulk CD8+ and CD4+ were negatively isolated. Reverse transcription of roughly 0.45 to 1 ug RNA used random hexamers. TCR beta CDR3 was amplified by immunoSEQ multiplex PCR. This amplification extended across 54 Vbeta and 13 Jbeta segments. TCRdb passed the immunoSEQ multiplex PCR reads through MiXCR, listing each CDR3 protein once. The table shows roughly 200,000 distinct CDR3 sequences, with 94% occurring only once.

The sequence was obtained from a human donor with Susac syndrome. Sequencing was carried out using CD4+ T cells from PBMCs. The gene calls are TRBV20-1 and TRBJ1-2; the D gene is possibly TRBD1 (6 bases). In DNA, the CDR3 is TGCAGTGCCCGACCGGGACAACCGAACTATGGCTACACCTTC. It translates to CSARPGQPNYGYTF.